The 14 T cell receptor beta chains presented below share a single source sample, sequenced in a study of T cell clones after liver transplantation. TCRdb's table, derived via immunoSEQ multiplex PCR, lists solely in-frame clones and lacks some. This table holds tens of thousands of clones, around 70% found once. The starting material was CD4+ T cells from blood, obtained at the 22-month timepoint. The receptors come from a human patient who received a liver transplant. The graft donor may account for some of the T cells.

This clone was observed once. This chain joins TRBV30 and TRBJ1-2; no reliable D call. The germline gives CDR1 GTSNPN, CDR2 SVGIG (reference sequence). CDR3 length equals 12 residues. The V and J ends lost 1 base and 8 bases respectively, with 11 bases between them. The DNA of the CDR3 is TGTGCCTGGAGTGACAGACCGGGAGGCTACACCTTC. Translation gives CAWSDRPGGYTF.

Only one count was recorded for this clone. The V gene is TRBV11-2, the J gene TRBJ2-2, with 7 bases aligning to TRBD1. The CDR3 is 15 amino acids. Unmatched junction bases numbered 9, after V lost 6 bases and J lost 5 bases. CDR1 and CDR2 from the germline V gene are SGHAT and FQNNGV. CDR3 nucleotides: TGTGCCAGCAGTCCCGGGACAGTGGCAACCGGGGAGCTGTTTTTT. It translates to CASSPGTVATGELFF. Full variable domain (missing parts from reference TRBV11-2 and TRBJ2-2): EAGVAQSPRYKIIEKRQSVAFWCNPISGHATLYWYQQILGQGPKLLIQFQNNGVVDDSQLPKDRFSAERLKGVDSTLKIQPAKLEDSAVYLCASSPGTVATGELFFGEGSRLTVL.

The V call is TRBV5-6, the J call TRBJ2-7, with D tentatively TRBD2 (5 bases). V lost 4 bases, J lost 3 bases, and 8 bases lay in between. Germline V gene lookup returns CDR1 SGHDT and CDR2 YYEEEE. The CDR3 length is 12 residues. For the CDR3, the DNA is TGTGCCAGCAGCCAAGGACTCTACGAGCAGTACTTC. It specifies CASSQGLYEQYF.

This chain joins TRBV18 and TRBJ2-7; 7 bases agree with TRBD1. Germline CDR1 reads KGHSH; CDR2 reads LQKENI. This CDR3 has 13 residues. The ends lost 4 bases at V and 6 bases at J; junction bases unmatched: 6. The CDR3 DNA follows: TGTGCCAGCTCACTGGAAGGGGGCAGCGAGCAGTACTTC. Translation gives CASSLEGGSEQYF.

For the CDR3, the DNA is TGTGCCAGCTCACCGCAGCAGGGGGCTGGGGGAAACACCATATATTTT. The encoded protein is CASSPQQGAGGNTIYF. The chain couples TRBV18 to TRBJ1-3, with TRBD1 matching 8 bases. V was pared by 3 bases and J by 4 bases, with 8 bases of the junction left unmatched. This CDR3 contains 16 residues. CDR1 and CDR2 (germline): KGHSH, LQKENI.

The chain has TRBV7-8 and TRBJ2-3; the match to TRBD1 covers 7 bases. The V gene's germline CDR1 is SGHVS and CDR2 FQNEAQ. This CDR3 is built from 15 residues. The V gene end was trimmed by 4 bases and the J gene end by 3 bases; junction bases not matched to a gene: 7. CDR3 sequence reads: CASSSQGVLTDTQYF. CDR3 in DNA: TGTGCCAGCAGCTCTCAGGGGGTGTTGACAGATACGCAGTATTTT.

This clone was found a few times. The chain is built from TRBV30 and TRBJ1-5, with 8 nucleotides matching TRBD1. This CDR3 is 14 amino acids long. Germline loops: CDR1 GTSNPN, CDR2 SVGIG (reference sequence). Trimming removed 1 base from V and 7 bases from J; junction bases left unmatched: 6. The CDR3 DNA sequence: TGTGCCTGGAGTGGGACAGGGAGCGGACAGCCCCAGCATTTT. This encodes CAWSGTGSGQPQHF.

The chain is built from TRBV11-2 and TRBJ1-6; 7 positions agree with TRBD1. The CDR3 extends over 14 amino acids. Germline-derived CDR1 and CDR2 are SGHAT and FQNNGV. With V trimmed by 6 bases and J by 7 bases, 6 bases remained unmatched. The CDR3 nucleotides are TGTGCCAGCAGGCAACAGGGGAAAAATTCACCCCTCCACTTT. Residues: CASRQQGKNSPLHF.

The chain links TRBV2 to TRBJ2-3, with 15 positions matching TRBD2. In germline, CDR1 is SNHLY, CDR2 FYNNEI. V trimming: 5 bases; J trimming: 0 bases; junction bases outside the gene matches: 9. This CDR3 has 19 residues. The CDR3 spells CASSFVGLAGGSSTDTQYF. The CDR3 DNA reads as TGTGCCAGCAGTTTTGTGGGACTAGCGGGGGGCTCTAGCACAGATACGCAGTATTTT.

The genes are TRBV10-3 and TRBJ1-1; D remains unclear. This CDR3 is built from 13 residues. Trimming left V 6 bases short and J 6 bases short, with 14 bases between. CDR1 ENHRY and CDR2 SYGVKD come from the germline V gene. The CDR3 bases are TGTGCCATCAGCACAAACCGACACCCTGAAGCTTTCTTT. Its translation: CAISTNRHPEAFF.

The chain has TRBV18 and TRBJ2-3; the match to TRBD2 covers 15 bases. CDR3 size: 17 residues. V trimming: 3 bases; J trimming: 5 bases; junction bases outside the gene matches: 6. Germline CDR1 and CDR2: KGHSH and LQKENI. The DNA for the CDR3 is TGTGCCAGCTCACCCAGGACTAGCGGGGGGGCCGGAGATACGCAGTATTTT. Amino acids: CASSPRTSGGAGDTQYF.

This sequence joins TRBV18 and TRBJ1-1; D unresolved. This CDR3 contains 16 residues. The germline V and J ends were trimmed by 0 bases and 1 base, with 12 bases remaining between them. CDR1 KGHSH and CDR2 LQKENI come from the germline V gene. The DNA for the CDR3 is TGTGCCAGCTCACCACCATTGGAGGGTACGAACACTGAAGCTTTCTTT. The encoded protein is CASSPPLEGTNTEAFF.

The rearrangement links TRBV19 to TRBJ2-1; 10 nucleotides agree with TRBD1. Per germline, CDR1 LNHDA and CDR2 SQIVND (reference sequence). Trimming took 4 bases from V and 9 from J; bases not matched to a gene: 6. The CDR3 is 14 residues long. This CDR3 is CASSRQGAPGEQFF. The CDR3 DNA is TGTGCCAGTAGTAGACAGGGGGCTCCGGGTGAGCAGTTCTTC.

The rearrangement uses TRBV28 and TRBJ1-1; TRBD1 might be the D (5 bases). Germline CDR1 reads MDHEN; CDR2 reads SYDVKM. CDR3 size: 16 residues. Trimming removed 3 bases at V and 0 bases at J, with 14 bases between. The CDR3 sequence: CASSFAPQGMNTEAFF. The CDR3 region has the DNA TGTGCCAGCAGTTTTGCGCCGCAGGGAATGAACACTGAAGCTTTCTTT.